This T cell receptor beta chain comes out of a study of T-cell reconstitution after alpha-beta-depleted transplantation in children. Comment on this clonotype: Its antigen is still unknown.

Findings of the study overall: In some patients, recipient T cells and intrathymic progenitors surviving conditioning explained high day-60 diversity.

During its preparation, the TCRbeta library received unique molecular identifiers. TCRdb called the PCR reads again in MiXCR, with one record for every CDR3 protein. The data show fewer than 700,000 distinct CDR3 sequences, with 13% seen just once and 2.2% held by the top ten. The CDR3 spans 20 residues. Trimming removed 0 bases from V and 3 bases from J; junction bases left unmatched: 14. CDR1 SGHRS and CDR2 YFSETQ come from the germline V gene. The sequence was obtained from a male patient younger than 18 who had a stem cell transplant for acute myeloid leukemia, so the T cells may come from the graft donor. Sequencing used PBMCs, mostly from graft donor cells, obtained 360 days after TCRalphabeta/CD19-depleted stem cell transplant. This chain joins TRBV5-1 and TRBJ2-1, with 11 nucleotides matching TRBD2. CDR3 DNA: TGCGCCAGCAGCTTGGCCAAGGCCCTAGCGGGAGGACCCATCTACAATGAGCAGTTCTTC. Translation gives CASSLAKALAGGPIYNEQFF.